These 15 T cell receptor beta chains share one sample of origin, sequenced in a study of T cells in Graves' hyperthyroidism and ophthalmopathy. What was amplified from RNA transcripts were TCR beta CDR3 regions. First-round RT-PCR of the TCR CDR3 relied on the HTBI primer set. One entry per CDR3 protein results from TCRdb running MiXCR on the multiplex PCR reads. Of hundreds of thousands of distinct CDR3 sequences listed, 14% to 15% are singletons. The sequencing input was blood. The origin of the receptors is a man younger than 35 with Graves' ophthalmopathy.

This clonotype has just one count. CDR3 coding DNA: TGTGCCAGTAGTACCGGGACAGGGGTATGGGAGCAGTACTTC. Its translation is CASSTGTGVWEQYF. The rearrangement joins TRBV19 to TRBJ2-7; 10 nucleotides agree with TRBD1. CDR1 and CDR2 (germline): LNHDA, SQIVND (reference sequence). V trimming: 4 bases; J trimming: 7 bases; junction bases outside the gene matches: 7. CDR3 size: 14 residues. Drawing the rest from reference TRBV19 and TRBJ2-7, the complete variable domain is DGGITQSPKYLFRKEGQNVTLSCEQNLNHDAMYWYRQDPGQGLRLIYYSQIVNDFQKGDIAEGYSVSREKKESFPLTVTSAQKNPTAFYLCASSTGTGVWEQYFGPGTRLTVT.

V and J are TRBV4-1 and TRBJ1-6; 10 bases line up with TRBD1. The germline V gene has CDR1 MGHRA and CDR2 YSYEKL. V shed 5 bases, J shed 12 bases, and the junction held 13 bases outside the gene matches. The length of the CDR3 is 16 residues. The CDR3 nucleotides read TGCGCCAGCAGCGTCCGATTAGGGACAGGGGAGGTACCCCTCCACTTT. Amino acids: CASSVRLGTGEVPLHF.

This clonotype was picked up a small number of times. The chain joins TRBV27 to TRBJ2-3; TRBD1 matches at 9 bases. Germline V gene sequence: CDR1 MNHEY, CDR2 SMNVEV (reference sequence). The CDR3 is 14 amino acids. The J segment lost 2 bases and the V segment lost 8 bases, leaving 5 bases of the junction unmatched. The CDR3 DNA is TGTGCCAGCGGGGGACAGGGTTACACAGATACGCAGTATTTT. Its protein is CASGGQGYTDTQYF.

This clonotype has only a few counts. The V call is TRBV10-1, the J call TRBJ2-3; TRBD1 might be the D (6 bases). The CDR3 is 17 residues long. Trimming cost V 0 bases and J 4 bases, with 17 bases left between them. The germline V gene has CDR1 WNHNN and CDR2 SYGVQD (reference sequence). CDR3 protein: CASSESGDIYLPDTQYF. The CDR3 DNA is TGCGCCAGCAGTGAGTCGGGGGACATATACCTGCCAGATACGCAGTATTTT.

The chain combines TRBV24-1 with TRBJ2-1, with 10 bases aligning to TRBD1. This CDR3 spans 15 amino acids. The V segment lost 7 bases and the J segment 6 bases; nucleotides outside the gene matches: 8. Germline values: CDR1 KGHDR, CDR2 SFDVKD. CDR3 sequence (DNA): TGTGCCACCAGGGGGCCGGGACAGGGGTCCAATGAGCAGTTCTTC. This codes for CATRGPGQGSNEQFF.

This clonotype has just a few counts. The rearrangement links TRBV4-1 to TRBJ2-7, with a tentative D call TRBD1 (6 bases). Germline assignment: CDR1 MGHRA and CDR2 YSYEKL. Between the trimmed V and J ends, which lost 1 base and 3 bases, there was a span of 13 bases. This CDR3 has 15 residues. The CDR3, as DNA: TGCGCCAGCAGCCAAGGGCCAGGGGAAGGCTACGAGCAGTACTTC. It codes for CASSQGPGEGYEQYF.

Ten or more counts support this clonotype. The CDR3 is CSARAGRYEQYF. Written as DNA, the CDR3 is TGCAGTGCTAGAGCGGGCAGATACGAGCAGTACTTC. The V gene is TRBV20-1, the J gene TRBJ2-7; D gene uncertain. The CDR3 covers 12 residues. Trimming cost V 1 base and J 4 bases, with 8 bases left between them. Germline V lookup: CDR1 DFQATT, CDR2 SNEGSKA (reference sequence).

CDR3 nucleotide sequence: TGTGCCAGCAGTTTCTCCGGGACAATACAAGAGACCCAGTACTTC. Protein product: CASSFSGTIQETQYF. The V call is TRBV9, the J call TRBJ2-5; D is possibly TRBD1 (6 bases). The V gene's germline CDR1 is SGDLS and CDR2 YYNGEE. V was shortened by 5 bases and J by 2 bases, with 16 bases between the two germline ends. The CDR3 is 15 residues long.

This clonotype was found many times. The chain employs TRBV7-9 and TRBJ2-1; TRBD2 matches at 7 bases. V trimming: 1 base; J trimming: 3 bases; junction bases outside the gene matches: 9. Germline assignment: CDR1 SEHNR and CDR2 FQNEAQ (reference sequence). The CDR3 extends over 17 amino acids. The CDR3 region has the DNA TGTGCCAGCAGCTTAGTAGGGGACTATTTGTTCTACAATGAGCAGTTCTTC. This codes for CASSLVGDYLFYNEQFF.

J is TRBJ1-3 and V is TRBV10-3, with 7 bases identical to TRBD1. The germline gives CDR1 ENHRY, CDR2 SYGVKD. V shed 5 bases, J shed 0 bases, and the junction held 7 bases outside the gene matches. The CDR3 is 16 amino acids. The CDR3 here is CAISPGQVISGNTIYF. CDR3 bases: TGTGCCATCAGTCCAGGACAGGTTATCTCTGGAAACACCATATATTTT.

The genes are TRBV24-1 and TRBJ2-5; a weak D match, TRBD2 (5 bases). The CDR3 is made up of 15 amino acids. The germline V gene has CDR1 KGHDR and CDR2 SFDVKD. The V end lost 5 bases, the J end lost 0 bases, and 12 bases lay between the germline ends. CDR3 amino acids: CATSARGAYQETQYF. Here the CDR3 DNA reads TGTGCCACCAGTGCCCGGGGAGCGTACCAAGAGACCCAGTACTTC.

The gene calls are TRBV6-1 and TRBJ1-1; tentative D call: TRBD1 (6 bases). The V and J ends lost 3 bases and 1 base respectively, with 9 bases between them. Germline V lookup: CDR1 MNHNS, CDR2 SASEGT. This CDR3 has 14 residues. In nucleotides, the CDR3 is TGTGCCAGCAGTGATCCGGGACAGAACACTGAAGCTTTCTTT. It specifies CASSDPGQNTEAFF.

The chain combines TRBV5-6 with TRBJ1-3, with a tentative D call TRBD1 (5 bases). V shed 4 bases and J shed 2 bases, with 13 bases lying between them. This CDR3 contains 15 residues. Looked up from germline, CDR1 is SGHDT and CDR2 is YYEEEE. CDR3 bases: TGTGCCAGCAGCGTCCCAGGGACCACTGGAAACACCATATATTTT. Protein: CASSVPGTTGNTIYF.

This clonotype was observed a handful of times. The chain links TRBV9 to TRBJ1-2; the D gene is possibly TRBD1 (6 bases). This CDR3 comprises 16 residues. Trimming took 4 bases from V and 1 from J, leaving 17 bases between them. Germline V gene data show CDR1 as SGDLS and CDR2 as YYNGEE. CDR3 sequence (DNA): TGTGCCAGCAGCCCCTACTCAGGGGAGGGTAACTATGGCTACACCTTC. As protein: CASSPYSGEGNYGYTF.

The chain carries TRBV6-1 and TRBJ2-1, with 10 bases aligning to TRBD1. This CDR3 comprises 13 residues. Germline V CDR1 and CDR2: MNHNS, SASEGT. V shed 8 bases, J shed 7 bases, and the junction held 5 bases outside the gene matches. The CDR3 loop reads CASGQGGKNEQFF. The CDR3 DNA follows: TGTGCCAGCGGACAGGGGGGGAAGAATGAGCAGTTCTTC.